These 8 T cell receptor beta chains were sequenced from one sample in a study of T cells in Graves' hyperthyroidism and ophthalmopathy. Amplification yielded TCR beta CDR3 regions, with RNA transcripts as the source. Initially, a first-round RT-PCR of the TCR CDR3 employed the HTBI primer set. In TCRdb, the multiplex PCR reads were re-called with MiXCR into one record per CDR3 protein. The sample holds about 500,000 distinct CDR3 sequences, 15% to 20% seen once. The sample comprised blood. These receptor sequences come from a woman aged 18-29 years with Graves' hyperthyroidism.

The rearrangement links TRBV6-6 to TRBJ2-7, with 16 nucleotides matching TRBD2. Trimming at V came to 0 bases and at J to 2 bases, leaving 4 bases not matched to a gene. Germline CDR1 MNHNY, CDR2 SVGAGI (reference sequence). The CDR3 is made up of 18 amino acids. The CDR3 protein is CASSYSGTSGRAAYEQYF. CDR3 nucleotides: TGTGCCAGCAGTTACTCGGGGACTAGCGGGAGGGCTGCCTACGAGCAGTACTTC.

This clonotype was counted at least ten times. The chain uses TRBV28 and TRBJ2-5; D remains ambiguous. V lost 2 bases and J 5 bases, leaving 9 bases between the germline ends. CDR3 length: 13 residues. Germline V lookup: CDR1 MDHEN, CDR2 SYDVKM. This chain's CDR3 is CASSLLGSETQYF. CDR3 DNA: TGTGCCAGCAGTTTACTGGGTAGCGAGACCCAGTACTTC.

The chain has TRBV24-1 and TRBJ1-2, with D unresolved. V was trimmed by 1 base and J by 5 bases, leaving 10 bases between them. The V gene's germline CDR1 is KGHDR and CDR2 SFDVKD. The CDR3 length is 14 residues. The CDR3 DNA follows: TGTGCCACCAGTGATTTTGATTCGCCGTATGGCTACACCTTC. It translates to CATSDFDSPYGYTF.

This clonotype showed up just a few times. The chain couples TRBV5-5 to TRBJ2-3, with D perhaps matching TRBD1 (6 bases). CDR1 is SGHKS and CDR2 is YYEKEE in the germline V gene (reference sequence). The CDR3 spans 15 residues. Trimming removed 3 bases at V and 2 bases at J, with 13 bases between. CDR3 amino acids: CASSSGTSNTDTQYF. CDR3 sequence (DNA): TGTGCCAGCAGCTCTGGGACATCGAACACAGATACGCAGTATTTT.

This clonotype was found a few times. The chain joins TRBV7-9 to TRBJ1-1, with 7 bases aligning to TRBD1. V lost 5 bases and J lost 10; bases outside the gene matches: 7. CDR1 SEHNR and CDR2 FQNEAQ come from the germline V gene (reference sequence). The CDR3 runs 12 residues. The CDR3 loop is CASSPPTGVAFF. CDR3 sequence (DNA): TGTGCCAGCAGCCCACCTACAGGGGTAGCTTTCTTT.

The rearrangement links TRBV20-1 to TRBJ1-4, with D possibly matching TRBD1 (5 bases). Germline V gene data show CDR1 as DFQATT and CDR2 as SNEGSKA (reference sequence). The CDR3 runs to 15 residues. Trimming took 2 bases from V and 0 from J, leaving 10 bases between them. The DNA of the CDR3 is TGCAGTGCTAGATCCACAGGAGCAACTAATGAAAAACTGTTTTTT. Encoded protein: CSARSTGATNEKLFF.

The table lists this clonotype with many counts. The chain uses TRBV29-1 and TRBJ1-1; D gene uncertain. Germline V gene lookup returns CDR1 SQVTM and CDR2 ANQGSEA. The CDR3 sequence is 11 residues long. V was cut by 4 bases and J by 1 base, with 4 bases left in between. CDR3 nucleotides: TGCAGCGTTGGGCAGAACACTGAAGCTTTCTTT. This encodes CSVGQNTEAFF.

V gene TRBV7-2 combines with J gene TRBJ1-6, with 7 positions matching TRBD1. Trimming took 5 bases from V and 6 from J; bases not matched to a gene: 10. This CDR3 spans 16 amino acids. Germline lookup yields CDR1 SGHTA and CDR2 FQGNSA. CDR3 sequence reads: CASSPQGTVPNSPLHF. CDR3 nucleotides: TGTGCCAGCAGCCCCCAAGGGACAGTGCCTAATTCACCCCTCCACTTT. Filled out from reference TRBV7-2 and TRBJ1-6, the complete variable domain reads GAGVSQSPSNKVTEKGKDVELRCDPISGHTALYWYRQSLGQGLEFLIYFQGNSAPDKSGLPSDRFSAERTGGSVSTLTIQRTQQEDSAVYLCASSPQGTVPNSPLHFGNGTRLTVT.